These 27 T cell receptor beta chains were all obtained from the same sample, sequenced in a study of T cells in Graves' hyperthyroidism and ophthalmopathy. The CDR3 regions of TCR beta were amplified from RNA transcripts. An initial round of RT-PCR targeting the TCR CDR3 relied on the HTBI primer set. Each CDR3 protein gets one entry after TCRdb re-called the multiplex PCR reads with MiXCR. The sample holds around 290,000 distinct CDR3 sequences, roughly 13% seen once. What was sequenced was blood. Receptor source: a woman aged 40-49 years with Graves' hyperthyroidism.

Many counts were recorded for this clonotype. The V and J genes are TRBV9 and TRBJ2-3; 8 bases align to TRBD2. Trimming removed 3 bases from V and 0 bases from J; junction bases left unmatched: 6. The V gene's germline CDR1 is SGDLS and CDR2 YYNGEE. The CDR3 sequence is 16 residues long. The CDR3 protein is CASSETSGYSTDTQYF. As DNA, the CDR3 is TGTGCCAGCAGCGAAACTAGCGGTTATAGCACAGATACGCAGTATTTT. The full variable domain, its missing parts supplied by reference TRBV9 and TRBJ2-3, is DSGVTQTPKHLITATGQRVTLRCSPRSGDLSVYWYQQSLDQGLQFLIQYYNGEERAKGNILERFSAQQFPDLHSELNLSSLELGDSALYFCASSETSGYSTDTQYFGPGTRLTVL.

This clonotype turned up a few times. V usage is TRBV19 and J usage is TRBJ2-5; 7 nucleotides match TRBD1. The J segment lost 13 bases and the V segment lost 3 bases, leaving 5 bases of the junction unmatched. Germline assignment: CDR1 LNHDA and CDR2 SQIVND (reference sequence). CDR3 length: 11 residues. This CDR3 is CASSIGTVRYF. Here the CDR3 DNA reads TGTGCCAGTAGTATTGGGACAGTCCGGTACTTC.

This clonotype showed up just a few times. Here the CDR3 reads CSAKTADSYEQYF. For the CDR3, the DNA is TGCAGCGCTAAAACCGCAGATTCCTACGAGCAGTACTTC. The gene calls are TRBV29-1 and TRBJ2-7; D is undetermined. The CDR3 covers 13 residues. V lost 7 bases and J lost 1, with 14 bases in between. Germline V CDR1 and CDR2: SQVTM, ANQGSEA.

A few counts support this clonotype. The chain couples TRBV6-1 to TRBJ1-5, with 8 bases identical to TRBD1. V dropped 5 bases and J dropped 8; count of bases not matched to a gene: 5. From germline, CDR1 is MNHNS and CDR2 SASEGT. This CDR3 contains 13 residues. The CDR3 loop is CASSRTGWEPQHF. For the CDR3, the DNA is TGTGCCAGCAGTCGGACAGGGTGGGAGCCCCAGCATTTT.

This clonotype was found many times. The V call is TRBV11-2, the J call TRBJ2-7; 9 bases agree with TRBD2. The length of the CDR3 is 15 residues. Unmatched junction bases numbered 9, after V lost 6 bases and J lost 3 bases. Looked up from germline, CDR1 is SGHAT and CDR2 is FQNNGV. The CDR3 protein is CASSFKREASYEQYF. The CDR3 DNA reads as TGTGCCAGCAGTTTCAAGCGGGAGGCCAGCTACGAGCAGTACTTC.

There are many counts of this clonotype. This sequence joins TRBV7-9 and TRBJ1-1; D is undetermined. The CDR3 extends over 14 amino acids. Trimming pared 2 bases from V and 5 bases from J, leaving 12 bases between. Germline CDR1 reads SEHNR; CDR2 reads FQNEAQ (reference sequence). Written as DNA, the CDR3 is TGTGCCAGCAGCTTACAGGACTCCGGAACTGAAGCTTTCTTT. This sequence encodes CASSLQDSGTEAFF.

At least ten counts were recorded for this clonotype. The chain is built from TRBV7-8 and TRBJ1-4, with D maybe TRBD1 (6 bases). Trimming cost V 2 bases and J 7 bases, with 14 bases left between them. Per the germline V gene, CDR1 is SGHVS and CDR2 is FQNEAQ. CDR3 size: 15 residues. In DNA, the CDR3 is TGTGCCAGCAGCTTATCTCAGGGGTGGGGTGAAAAACTGTTTTTT. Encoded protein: CASSLSQGWGEKLFF.

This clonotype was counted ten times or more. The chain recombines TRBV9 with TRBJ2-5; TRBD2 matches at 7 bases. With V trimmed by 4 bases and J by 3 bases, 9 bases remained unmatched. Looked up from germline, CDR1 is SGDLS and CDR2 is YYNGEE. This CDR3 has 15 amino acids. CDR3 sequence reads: CASSPRGRVEETQYF. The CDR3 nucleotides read TGTGCCAGCAGCCCCCGGGGGAGGGTGGAAGAGACCCAGTACTTC.

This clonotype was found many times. CDR3 loop: CASSATLNTEAFF. DNA of the CDR3: TGTGCCAGCTCAGCTACACTGAACACTGAAGCTTTCTTT. This rearrangement joins TRBV18 to TRBJ1-1; D gene unclear. The V gene's germline CDR1 is KGHSH and CDR2 LQKENI. This CDR3 comprises 13 residues. Trimming took off 5 bases at V and 0 bases at J, with 7 bases between the two ends.

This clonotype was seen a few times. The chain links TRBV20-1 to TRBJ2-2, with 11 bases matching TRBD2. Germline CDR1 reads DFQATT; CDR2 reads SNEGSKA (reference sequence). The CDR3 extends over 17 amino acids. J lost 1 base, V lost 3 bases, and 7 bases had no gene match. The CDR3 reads CSASPTSGSWNTGELFF. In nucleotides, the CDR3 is TGCAGTGCTAGTCCAACTAGCGGGAGTTGGAACACCGGGGAGCTGTTTTTT.

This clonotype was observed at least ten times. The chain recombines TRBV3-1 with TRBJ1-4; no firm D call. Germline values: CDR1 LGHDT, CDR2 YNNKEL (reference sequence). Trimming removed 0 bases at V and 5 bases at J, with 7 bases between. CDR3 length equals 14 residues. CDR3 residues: CASSQDWQNEKLFF. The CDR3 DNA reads TGTGCCAGCAGCCAAGATTGGCAGAATGAAAAACTGTTTTTT.

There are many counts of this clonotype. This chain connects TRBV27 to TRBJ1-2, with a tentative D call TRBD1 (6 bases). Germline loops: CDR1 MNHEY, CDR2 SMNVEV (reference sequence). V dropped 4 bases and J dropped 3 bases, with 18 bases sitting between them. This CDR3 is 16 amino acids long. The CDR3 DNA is TGTGCCAGCAGTTCCCATCGGGGACACAGGCACTATGGCTACACCTTC. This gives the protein CASSSHRGHRHYGYTF.

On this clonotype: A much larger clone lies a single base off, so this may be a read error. CDR3 region: CASSLTWGGGDEQFF. CDR3 nucleotides: TGTGCCAGCAGCCTAACGTGGGGGGGGGGGGATGAGCAGTTCTTC. The chain links TRBV7-6 to TRBJ2-1, with 7 bases identical to TRBD2. J gave up 8 bases and V 5 bases, and 12 bases lay outside the gene matches. Germline CDR1 SGHVS, CDR2 FNYEAQ. The CDR3 consists of 15 residues. The full variable domain, completed using reference TRBV7-6 and TRBJ2-1, is GAGVSQSPRYKVTKRGQDVALRCDPISGHVSLYWYRQALGQGPEFLTYFNYEAQQDKSGLPNDRFSAERPEGSISTLTIQRTEQRDSAMYRCASSLTWGGGDEQFFGPGTRLTVL.

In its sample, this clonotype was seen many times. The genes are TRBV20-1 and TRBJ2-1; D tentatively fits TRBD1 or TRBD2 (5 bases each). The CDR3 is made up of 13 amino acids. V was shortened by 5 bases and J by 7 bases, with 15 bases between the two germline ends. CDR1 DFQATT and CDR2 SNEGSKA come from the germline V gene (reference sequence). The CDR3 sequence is CSAPRAERNEQFF. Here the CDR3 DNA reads TGCAGTGCTCCCAGGGCGGAGCGGAATGAGCAGTTCTTC.

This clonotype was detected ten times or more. The CDR3 loop is CASSQAGGRKTQYF. In DNA, the CDR3 is TGTGCCAGCAGCCAAGCCGGAGGAAGAAAGACCCAGTACTTC. The V gene is TRBV3-1, the J gene TRBJ2-5, with D maybe TRBD2 (5 bases). This CDR3 has 14 amino acids. From germline, CDR1 is LGHDT and CDR2 YNNKEL (reference sequence). With 1 base removed from V and 6 bases from J, the gap between germline ends came to 12 bases.

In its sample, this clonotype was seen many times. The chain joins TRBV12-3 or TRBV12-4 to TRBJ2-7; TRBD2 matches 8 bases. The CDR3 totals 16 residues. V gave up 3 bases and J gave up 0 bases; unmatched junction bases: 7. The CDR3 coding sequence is TGTGCCAGCAGTTTGACTAGCGCAATTACCTCCTACGAGCAGTACTTC. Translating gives CASSLTSAITSYEQYF.

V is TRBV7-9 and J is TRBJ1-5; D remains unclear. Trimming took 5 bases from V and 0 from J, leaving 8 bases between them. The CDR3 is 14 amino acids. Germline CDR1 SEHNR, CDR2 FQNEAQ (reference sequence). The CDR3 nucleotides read TGTGCCAGCAGCCCTGTTACTAGCAATCAGCCCCAGCATTTT. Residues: CASSPVTSNQPQHF.

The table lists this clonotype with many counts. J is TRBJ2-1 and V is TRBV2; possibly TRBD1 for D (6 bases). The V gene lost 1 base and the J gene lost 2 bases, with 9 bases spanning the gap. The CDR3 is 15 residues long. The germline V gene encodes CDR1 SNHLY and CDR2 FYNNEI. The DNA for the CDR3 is TGTGCCAGCAGTGAAGATGGGGACACCTACAATGAGCAGTTCTTC. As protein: CASSEDGDTYNEQFF.

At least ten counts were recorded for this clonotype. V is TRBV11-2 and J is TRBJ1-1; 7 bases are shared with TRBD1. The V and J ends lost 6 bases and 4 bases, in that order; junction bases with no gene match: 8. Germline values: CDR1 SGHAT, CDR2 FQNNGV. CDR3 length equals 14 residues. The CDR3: CASRWAGGITEAFF. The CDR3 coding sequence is TGTGCCAGCAGGTGGGCAGGGGGAATCACTGAAGCTTTCTTT.

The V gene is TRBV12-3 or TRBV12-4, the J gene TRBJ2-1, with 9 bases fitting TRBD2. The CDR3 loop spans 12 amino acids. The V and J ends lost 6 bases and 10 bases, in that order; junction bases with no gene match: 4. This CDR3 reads CASRFLAGEQFF. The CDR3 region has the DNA TGTGCCAGCAGGTTTCTAGCGGGAGAGCAGTTCTTC.

Here the CDR3 reads CASSIRGAGVVYEQYF. The CDR3 bases are TGTGCCAGCAGCATCCGGGGGGCGGGAGTTGTGTACGAGCAGTACTTC. J is TRBJ2-7 and V is TRBV7-2, with a weak D call TRBD2 (7 bases). The germline V and J ends were trimmed by 5 bases and 4 bases, with 21 bases remaining between them. The germline V gene has CDR1 SGHTA and CDR2 FQGNSA. This CDR3 has 16 residues.

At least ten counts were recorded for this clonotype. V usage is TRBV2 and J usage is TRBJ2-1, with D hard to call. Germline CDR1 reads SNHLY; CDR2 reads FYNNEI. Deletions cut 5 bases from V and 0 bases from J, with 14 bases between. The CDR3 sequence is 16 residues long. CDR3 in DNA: TGTGCCAGCAGTAAAGTAGAGCCCAGCTCCTACAATGAGCAGTTCTTC. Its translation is CASSKVEPSSYNEQFF.

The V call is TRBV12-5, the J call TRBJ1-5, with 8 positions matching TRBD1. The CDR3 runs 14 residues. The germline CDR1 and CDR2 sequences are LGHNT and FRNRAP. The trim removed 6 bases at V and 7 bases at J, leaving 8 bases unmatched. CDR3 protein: CASGLDRGGQPQHF. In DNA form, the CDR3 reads TGTGCTAGTGGCCTAGACAGGGGCGGCCAGCCCCAGCATTTT. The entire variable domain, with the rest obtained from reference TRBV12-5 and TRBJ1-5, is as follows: DARVTQTPRHKVTEMGQEVTMRCQPILGHNTVFWYRQTMMQGLELLAYFRNRAPLDDSGMPKDRFSAEMPDATLATLKIQPSEPRDSAVYFCASGLDRGGQPQHFGDGTRLSIL.

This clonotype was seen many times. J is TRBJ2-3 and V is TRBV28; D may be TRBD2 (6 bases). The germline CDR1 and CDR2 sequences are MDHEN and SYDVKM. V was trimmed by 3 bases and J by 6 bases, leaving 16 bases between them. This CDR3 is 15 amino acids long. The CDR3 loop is CASSFGAGGTDTQYF. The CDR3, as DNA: TGTGCCAGCAGTTTTGGGGCTGGCGGGACCGATACGCAGTATTTT.

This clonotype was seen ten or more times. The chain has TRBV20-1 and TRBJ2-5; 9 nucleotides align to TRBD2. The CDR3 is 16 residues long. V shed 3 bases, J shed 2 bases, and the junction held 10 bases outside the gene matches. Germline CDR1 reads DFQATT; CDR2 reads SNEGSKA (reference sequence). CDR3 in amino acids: CSASAPLAGNQETQYF. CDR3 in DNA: TGCAGTGCTAGCGCCCCACTAGCGGGTAATCAAGAGACCCAGTACTTC.

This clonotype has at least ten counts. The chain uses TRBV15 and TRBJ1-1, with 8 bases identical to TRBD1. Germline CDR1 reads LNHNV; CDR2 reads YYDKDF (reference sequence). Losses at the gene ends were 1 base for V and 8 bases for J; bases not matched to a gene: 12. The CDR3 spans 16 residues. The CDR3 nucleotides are TGTGCCACCAGCAGAGTGATACAGGGGGGGCGCTCAGAAGCTTTCTTT. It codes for CATSRVIQGGRSEAFF.

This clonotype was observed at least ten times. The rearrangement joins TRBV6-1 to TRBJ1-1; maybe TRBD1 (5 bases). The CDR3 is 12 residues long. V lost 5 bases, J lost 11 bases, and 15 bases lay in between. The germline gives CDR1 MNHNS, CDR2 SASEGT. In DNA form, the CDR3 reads TGTGCCAGCAGTTCCATCCAGGGATCGGCTTTCTTT. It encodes CASSSIQGSAFF.